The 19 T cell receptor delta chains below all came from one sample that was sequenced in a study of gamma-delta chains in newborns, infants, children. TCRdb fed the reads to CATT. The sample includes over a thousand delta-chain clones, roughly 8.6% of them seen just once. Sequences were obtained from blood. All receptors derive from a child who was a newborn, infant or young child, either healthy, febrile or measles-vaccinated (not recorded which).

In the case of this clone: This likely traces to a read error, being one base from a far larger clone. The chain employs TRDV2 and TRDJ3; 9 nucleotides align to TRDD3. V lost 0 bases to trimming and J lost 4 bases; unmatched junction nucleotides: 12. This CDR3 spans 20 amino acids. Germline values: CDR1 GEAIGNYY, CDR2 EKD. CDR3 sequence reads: CACDTGFVLGDGWDTRQMFF. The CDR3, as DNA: TGTGCCTGTGACACCGGGTTCGTGCTGGGGGATGGATGGGACACCCGACAGATGTTTTTC.

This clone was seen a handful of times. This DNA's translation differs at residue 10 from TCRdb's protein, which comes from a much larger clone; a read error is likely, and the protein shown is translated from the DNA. The CDR3 region has the DNA TGTGCCTGTGACAAATACTGGGGGATGATCTCCTGGGACACCCGACAGATGTTTTTC. Translated, it gives CACDKYWGMISWDTRQMFF. The chain carries TRDV2 and TRDJ3, with TRDD3 matching 10 bases. CDR1 GEAIGNYY and CDR2 EKD come from the germline V gene. With V trimmed by 2 bases and J by 0 bases, 6 bases remained unmatched. The CDR3 loop spans 19 amino acids.

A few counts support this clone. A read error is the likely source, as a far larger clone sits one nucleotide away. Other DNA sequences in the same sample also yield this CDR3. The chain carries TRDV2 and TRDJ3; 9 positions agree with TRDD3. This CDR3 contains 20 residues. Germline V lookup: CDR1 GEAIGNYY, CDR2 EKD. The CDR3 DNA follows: TGTGCCTGTGACACCAGGTTCGTGCTGGGGGATGGATGGGACACCCGGCAGATGTTTTTC. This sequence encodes CACDTRFVLGDGWDTRQMFF.

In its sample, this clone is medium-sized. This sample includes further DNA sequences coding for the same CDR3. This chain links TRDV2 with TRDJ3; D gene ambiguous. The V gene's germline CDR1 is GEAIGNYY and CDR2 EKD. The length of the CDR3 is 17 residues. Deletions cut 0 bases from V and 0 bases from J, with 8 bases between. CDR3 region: CACDTRGDSWDTRQMFF. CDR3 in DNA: TGTGCCTGTGACACCAGGGGCGACTCCTGGGACACCCGACAGATGTTTTTC.

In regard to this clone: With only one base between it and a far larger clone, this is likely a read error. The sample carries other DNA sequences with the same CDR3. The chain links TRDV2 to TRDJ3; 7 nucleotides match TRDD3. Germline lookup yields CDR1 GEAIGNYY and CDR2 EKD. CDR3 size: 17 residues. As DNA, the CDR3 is TGTGCTTGTGACATACTGGGGAGCTCCTGGGACACCCGACAGATGTTTTTC. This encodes CACDILGSSWDTRQMFF.

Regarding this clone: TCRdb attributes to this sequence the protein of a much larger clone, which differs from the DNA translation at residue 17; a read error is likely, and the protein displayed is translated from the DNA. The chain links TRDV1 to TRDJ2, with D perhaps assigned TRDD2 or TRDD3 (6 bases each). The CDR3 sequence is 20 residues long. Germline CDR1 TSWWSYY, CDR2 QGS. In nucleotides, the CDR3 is TGTGCTCTTGGGGAAACGCCTTCCCCGGTTACTGGGTGTATCAGGGCACACCTCTTCTTT. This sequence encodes CALGETPSPVTGCIRAHLFF.

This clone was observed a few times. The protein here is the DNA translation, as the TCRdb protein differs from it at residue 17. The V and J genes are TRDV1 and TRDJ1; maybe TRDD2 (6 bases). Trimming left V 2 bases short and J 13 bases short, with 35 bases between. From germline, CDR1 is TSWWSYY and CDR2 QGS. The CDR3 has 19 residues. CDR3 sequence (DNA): TGTGCTCTTGGGGAATGTGAGGGCTTCCTTCAATCCCTCACCGATAAATCCATCTTT. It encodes CALGECEGFLQSLTDKSIF.

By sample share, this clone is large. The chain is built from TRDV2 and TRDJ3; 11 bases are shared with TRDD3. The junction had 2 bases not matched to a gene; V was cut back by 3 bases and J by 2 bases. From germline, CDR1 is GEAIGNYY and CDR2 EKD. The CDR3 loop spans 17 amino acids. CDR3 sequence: CACDLLGDTWDTRQMFF. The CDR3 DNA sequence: TGTGCCTGTGACCTACTGGGGGATACCTGGGACACCCGACAGATGTTTTTC.

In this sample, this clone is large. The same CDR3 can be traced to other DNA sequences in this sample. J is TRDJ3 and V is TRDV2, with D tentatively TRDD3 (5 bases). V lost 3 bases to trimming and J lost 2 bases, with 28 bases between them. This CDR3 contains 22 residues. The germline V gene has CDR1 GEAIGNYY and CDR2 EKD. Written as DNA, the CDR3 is TGTGCCTGTGACCGCCGGTGCCCCTTAGGGGACCAGACCACCTGGGACACCCGACAGATGTTTTTC. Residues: CACDRRCPLGDQTTWDTRQMFF.

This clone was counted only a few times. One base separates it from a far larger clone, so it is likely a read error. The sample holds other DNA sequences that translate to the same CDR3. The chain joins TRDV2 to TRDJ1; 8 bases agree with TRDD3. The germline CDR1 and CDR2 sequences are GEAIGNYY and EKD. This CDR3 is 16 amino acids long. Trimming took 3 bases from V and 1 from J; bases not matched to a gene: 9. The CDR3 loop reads CACDALLGDTTDKLIF. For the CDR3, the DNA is TGTGCCTGTGACGCCTTACTTGGGGATACCACCGATAAACTCATCTTT.

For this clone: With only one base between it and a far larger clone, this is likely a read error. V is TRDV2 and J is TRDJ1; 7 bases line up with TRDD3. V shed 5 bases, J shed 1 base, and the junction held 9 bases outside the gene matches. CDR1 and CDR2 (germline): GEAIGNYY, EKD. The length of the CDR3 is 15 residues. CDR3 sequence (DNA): TGTGCCTGTGTAGGGTGGGATACTGGCACCGATAAACTCATCTTT. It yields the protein CACVGWDTGTDKLIF.

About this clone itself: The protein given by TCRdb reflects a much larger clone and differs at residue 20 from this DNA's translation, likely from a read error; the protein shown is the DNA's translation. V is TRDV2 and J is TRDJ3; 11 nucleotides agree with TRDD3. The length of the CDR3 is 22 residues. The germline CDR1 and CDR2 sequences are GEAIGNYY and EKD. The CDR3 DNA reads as TGTGCCTGTGACACGGGTGGATGGGGGATACGGCCCGACTCCTGGGACACCCGACAGGTGTTTTTC. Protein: CACDTGGWGIRPDSWDTRQVFF.

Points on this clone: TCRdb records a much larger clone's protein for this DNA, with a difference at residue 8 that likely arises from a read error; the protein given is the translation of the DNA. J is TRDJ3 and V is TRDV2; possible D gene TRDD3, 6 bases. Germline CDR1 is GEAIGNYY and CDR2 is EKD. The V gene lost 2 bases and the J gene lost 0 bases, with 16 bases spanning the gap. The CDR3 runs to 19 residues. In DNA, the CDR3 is TGTGCCTGTGACAAATACTGGGAGATGAGCTCCTGGGACACCCGACAGATGTTTTTC. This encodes CACDKYWEMSSWDTRQMFF.

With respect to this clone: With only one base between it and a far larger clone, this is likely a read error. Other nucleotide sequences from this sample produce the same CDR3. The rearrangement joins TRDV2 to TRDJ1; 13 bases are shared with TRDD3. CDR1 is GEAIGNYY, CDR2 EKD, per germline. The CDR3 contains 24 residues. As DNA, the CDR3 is TGTGCCTGCGACATCCTCTCCGGAGAAAGTACTGGGGGATACGGAGCAGGTGAAACCGATAAACTCATCTTT. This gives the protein CACDILSGESTGGYGAGETDKLIF.

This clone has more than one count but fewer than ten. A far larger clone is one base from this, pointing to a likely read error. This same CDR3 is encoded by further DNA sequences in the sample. CDR3 sequence: CALGVPLPRTGGPSLYTDKLIF. As DNA, the CDR3 is TGTGCTCTTGGGGTTCCACTTCCTCGTACTGGGGGCCCCTCCCTGTACACCGATAAACTCATCTTT. V and J are TRDV1 and TRDJ1; 8 positions agree with TRDD3. CDR1 is TSWWSYY, CDR2 QGS, per germline. The CDR3 has 22 amino acids. Germline trimming cut 4 bases from V and 0 bases from J; bases unmatched to any gene: 25.

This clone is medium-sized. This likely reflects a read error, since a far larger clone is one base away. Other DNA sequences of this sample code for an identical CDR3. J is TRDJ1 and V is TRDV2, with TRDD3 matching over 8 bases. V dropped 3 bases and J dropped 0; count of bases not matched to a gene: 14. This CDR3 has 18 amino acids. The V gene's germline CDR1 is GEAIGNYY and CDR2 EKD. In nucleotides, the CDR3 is TGTGCCTGTGACCCTCGGTACTGGGGGCCGTCGTACACCGATAAACTCATCTTT. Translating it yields CACDPRYWGPSYTDKLIF.

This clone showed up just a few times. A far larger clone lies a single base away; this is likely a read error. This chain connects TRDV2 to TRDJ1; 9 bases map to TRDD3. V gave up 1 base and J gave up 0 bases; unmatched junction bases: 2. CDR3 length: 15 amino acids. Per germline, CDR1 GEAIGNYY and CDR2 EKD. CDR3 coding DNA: TGTGCCTGTGACACACTGGGGGAGTACACCGATAAACTCATCTTT. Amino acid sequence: CACDTLGEYTDKLIF.

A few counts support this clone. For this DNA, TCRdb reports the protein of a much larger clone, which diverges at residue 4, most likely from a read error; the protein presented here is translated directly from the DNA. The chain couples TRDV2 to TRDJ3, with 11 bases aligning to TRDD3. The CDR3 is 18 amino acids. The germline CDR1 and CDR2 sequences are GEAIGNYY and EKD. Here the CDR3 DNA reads TGTGCCTGTGCCACCGTACTGGGGGATACCTGGGACACCCGACAGATGTTTTTC. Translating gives CACATVLGDTWDTRQMFF.

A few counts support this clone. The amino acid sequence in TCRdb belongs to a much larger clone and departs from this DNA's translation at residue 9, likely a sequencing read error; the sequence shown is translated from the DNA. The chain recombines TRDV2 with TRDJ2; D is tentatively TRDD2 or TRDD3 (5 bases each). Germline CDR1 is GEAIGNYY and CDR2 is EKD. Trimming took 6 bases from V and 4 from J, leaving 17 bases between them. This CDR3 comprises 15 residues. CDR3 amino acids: CACPGGFPSTAQLFF. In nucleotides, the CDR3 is TGTGCCTGTCCGGGGGGCTTCCCTTCGACAGCACAACTCTTCTTT.